The 28 T cell receptor beta chains below come from one sample, sequenced in a study of blood T cells in healthy people across ages. The authors ran a second PCR of about 6 to 11 cycles using a sample-barcoded 5' primer and a J-beta primer mix. TCRdb reanalysed the 5' RACE reads using MiXCR and keeps one entry per CDR3 protein. The sample consists of fewer than 800,000 distinct CDR3 sequences, approximately 21% of them appearing once. The sample was blood. The receptors originated from a man between 65 and 85 years old in good health.

This chain joins TRBV24-1 and TRBJ2-5, with TRBD1 as a possible D gene (5 bases). The germline V gene encodes CDR1 KGHDR and CDR2 SFDVKD. Trimming removed 1 base at V and 0 bases at J, with 14 bases between. This CDR3 is built from 17 residues. CDR3 in DNA: TGTGCCACCAGTGATTTCCGAGCTGACAGCTACCAAGAGACCCAGTACTTC. This encodes CATSDFRADSYQETQYF.

V gene TRBV20-1 combines with J gene TRBJ1-6, with D maybe TRBD1 (6 bases). The germline V and J ends were trimmed by 0 bases and 8 bases, with 20 bases remaining between them. The length of the CDR3 is 17 residues. CDR1 and CDR2 (germline): DFQATT, SNEGSKA (reference sequence). The CDR3: CSARDLVAGAIYSPLHF. In nucleotides, the CDR3 is TGCAGTGCTAGAGATCTTGTAGCGGGGGCCATTTATTCACCCCTCCACTTT.

The V and J genes are TRBV5-1 and TRBJ1-1; D not resolved. CDR3 size: 14 residues. Germline CDR1 and CDR2: SGHRS and YFSETQ. Trimming stripped 3 bases from V and 3 bases from J, with 12 bases between. The CDR3 bases are TGCGCCAGCAGCTCCTTGGACGGATACACTGAAGCTTTCTTT. Its protein product is CASSSLDGYTEAFF.

This clonotype was counted between two and nine times. The V and J genes are TRBV7-2 and TRBJ2-5; 10 nucleotides match TRBD2. With the DNA end fitting TRBJ2-7 better, the J assignment may be wrong. There are 16 residues in the CDR3. Germline CDR1 and CDR2: SGHTA and FQGNSA. CDR3 in DNA: TGTGCCAGCAGCTTAGGGGTGCTAGCGGGAGTCTACGAGCAGTACTTC. It encodes CASSLGVLAGVYEQYF.

This clonotype appeared a few times. One end of the junction fails to match germline, which may point to a read error. The chain employs TRBV28 and TRBJ2-7, with TRBD2 as a possible D gene (5 bases). The J call may be in error: the DNA end matches TRBJ2-1 better. The CDR3 has 15 residues. Germline lookup yields CDR1 MDHEN and CDR2 SYDVKM. In DNA form, the CDR3 reads TGTGCCAGCAGCTTATCCCCAAGTGGGAGAAACGAGCAGTTCTTC. Protein: CASSLSPSGRNEQFF.

This clonotype came up a few times. The chain employs TRBV27 and TRBJ2-7, with a possible D match to TRBD2 (6 bases). The CDR3 length is 13 residues. The V gene lost 6 bases and the J gene lost 3 bases, with 12 bases spanning the gap. The germline V gene encodes CDR1 MNHEY and CDR2 SMNVEV (reference sequence). For the CDR3, the DNA is TGTGCCAGCAGAGGGCGGGATTACTACGAGCAGTACTTC. Amino acids: CASRGRDYYEQYF.

This clonotype appeared a few times. Mismatch with germline at one junction end may stem from a read error. The chain employs TRBV4-1 and TRBJ2-1; possible D gene TRBD2, 5 bases. This CDR3 is 14 amino acids long. CDR1 is MGHRA and CDR2 is YSYEKL in the germline V gene. The CDR3 reads CASNQENRGNEQFF. DNA for the CDR3: TGCGCCAGCAACCAAGAAAATCGGGGCAATGAGCAGTTCTTC.

This clonotype was seen a handful of times. The J gene is TRBJ2-7, the V gene TRBV7-9; a possible D gene is TRBD1 (7 bases). V lost 0 bases to trimming and J lost 7 bases, with 19 bases between them. CDR3 size: 16 residues. The germline V gene has CDR1 SEHNR and CDR2 FQNEAQ (reference sequence). CDR3 nucleotides: TGTGCCAGCAGCTTAGCGACTAGTAACGACAGGGAGGAGCAGTACTTC. Translation: CASSLATSNDREEQYF.

In its sample, this clonotype was seen many times. The V call is TRBV28, the J call TRBJ1-5; TRBD1 aligns across 9 bases. With V trimmed by 4 bases and J by 2 bases, 6 bases remained unmatched. Germline CDR1 is MDHEN and CDR2 is SYDVKM. This CDR3 is 16 amino acids long. For the CDR3, the DNA is TGTGCCAGCAGTTCCAACAGGGGGCGAGGCAATCAGCCCCAGCATTTT. It translates to CASSSNRGRGNQPQHF.

The chain links TRBV6-5 to TRBJ2-3, with 8 bases aligning to TRBD2. The CDR3 runs to 15 residues. Germline trimming cut 11 bases from V and 1 base from J; bases unmatched to any gene: 11. Germline V gives CDR1 MNHEY, CDR2 SVGAGI. CDR3 sequence: CASRRGSGGTDTQYF. CDR3 DNA sequence: TGTGCCTCCCGACGTGGTAGCGGGGGCACAGATACGCAGTATTTT.

This clonotype was seen at least ten times. The chain links TRBV3-1 to TRBJ1-4, with D tentatively TRBD1 (6 bases). V lost 1 base and J lost 0, with 12 bases in between. This CDR3 has 17 amino acids. Per germline, CDR1 LGHDT and CDR2 YNNKEL (reference sequence). CDR3 coding DNA: TGTGCCAGCAGCCAAGGTGGACAGACATCAACTAATGAAAAACTGTTTTTT. This gives the protein CASSQGGQTSTNEKLFF.

This chain links TRBV6-2 or TRBV6-3 with TRBJ2-5; 9 bases line up with TRBD2. The CDR3 spans 16 residues. CDR1 is MNHEY, CDR2 SVGEGT, per germline. After removal of 5 bases from V and 1 base from J, the junction contained 8 bases not matched to a gene. The CDR3 is CASSRSFSGSQETQYF. As DNA, the CDR3 is TGTGCCAGCAGTCGCTCGTTTAGCGGGAGCCAAGAGACCCAGTACTTC.

This clonotype was seen a few times. V gene TRBV20-1 combines with J gene TRBJ1-2, with D perhaps TRBD1 (5 bases). This CDR3 has 14 residues. CDR1 is DFQATT, CDR2 SNEGSKA, per germline (reference sequence). V dropped 1 base and J dropped 4 bases, with 13 bases sitting between them. In nucleotides, the CDR3 is TGCAGTGCTAGAGGGCCCCGGGGGGGCTATGGCTACACCTTC. This gives the protein CSARGPRGGYGYTF.

This clonotype was recorded many times. The J gene is TRBJ2-7, the V gene TRBV28; perhaps TRBD2 as D (6 bases). CDR1 and CDR2 from the germline V gene are MDHEN and SYDVKM. V lost 2 bases and J lost 7, with 9 bases in between. This CDR3 is built from 12 residues. CDR3 sequence: CASSLEGREQYF. As DNA, the CDR3 is TGTGCCAGCAGTTTAGAGGGGAGGGAGCAGTACTTC.

The table lists this clonotype with a few counts. V usage is TRBV19 and J usage is TRBJ2-1; tentative D call: TRBD2 (5 bases). The V gene's germline CDR1 is LNHDA and CDR2 SQIVND (reference sequence). The ends were cut back, 7 bases at V and 4 bases at J, with 11 bases in the middle. This CDR3 is built from 13 residues. CDR3 residues: CASIESGYNEQFF. Here the CDR3 DNA reads TGTGCCAGTATTGAGAGCGGTTACAATGAGCAGTTCTTC.

The chain carries TRBV20-1 and TRBJ2-3, with 7 bases that match TRBD1. The V segment lost 6 bases and the J segment 4 bases; nucleotides outside the gene matches: 10. In germline, CDR1 is DFQATT, CDR2 SNEGSKA (reference sequence). CDR3 length equals 14 residues. The CDR3 coding sequence is TGCAGTGCCTTCAGGGGGTTGGGCCCAGATACGCAGTATTTT. Its protein product is CSAFRGLGPDTQYF.

This clonotype occurred a few times. V and J are TRBV3-1 and TRBJ2-5; either TRBD1 or TRBD2 may supply D (7 bases each). From germline, CDR1 is LGHDT and CDR2 YNNKEL (reference sequence). Between the trimmed V and J ends, which lost 3 bases and 6 bases, there was a span of 14 bases. This CDR3 region has 14 residues. DNA of the CDR3: TGTGCCAGCAGCCAGAGGGAGGGGGCGAAGACCCAGTACTTC. It is translated as CASSQREGAKTQYF.

The V call is TRBV14, the J call TRBJ1-1; a possible D gene is TRBD1 (6 bases). CDR3 length equals 15 residues. Looked up from germline, CDR1 is SGHDN and CDR2 is FVKESK. V gave up 4 bases and J gave up 7 bases, with 19 bases separating them. CDR3 sequence (DNA): TGTGCCAGCAGCCCCCTAGGGGGGCTCACTTTTGAAGCTTTCTTT. Protein product: CASSPLGGLTFEAFF.

The V call is TRBV5-6, the J call TRBJ2-1, with 7 positions matching TRBD1. The end of the DNA aligns better with TRBJ2-5, so the J call may be wrong. This CDR3 contains 14 residues. CDR1 and CDR2 (germline): SGHDT, YYEEEE. CDR3 in amino acids: CASTNRDRVETQYF. The CDR3 DNA reads as TGTGCCAGCACCAACCGGGACAGAGTAGAGACCCAGTACTTC.

This clonotype was detected a few times. The chain recombines TRBV7-2 with TRBJ2-1, with 11 bases fitting TRBD2. Germline loops: CDR1 SGHTA, CDR2 FQGNSA. The CDR3 length is 15 residues. J was trimmed by 4 bases and V by 4 bases; bases with no gene match: 3. The CDR3 DNA reads TGTGCCAGCAGCTACACTAGCGGGAGATACAATGAGCAGTTCTTC. Protein: CASSYTSGRYNEQFF.

This clonotype was seen a few times. The junction shows a germline mismatch at one end, possibly a read error. The chain carries TRBV11-2 and TRBJ2-4; 8 bases are a match to TRBD1. CDR3 size: 12 residues. Germline CDR1 and CDR2: SGHAT and FQNNGV. The CDR3, as DNA: TGTGCCAGCAGCGGACAGGGAAACATTCGGTACTTC. As protein: CASSGQGNIRYF.

The chain carries TRBV6-5 and TRBJ2-5, with TRBD1 as a possible D gene (7 bases). TRBJ2-1 matches the DNA end more closely, so the J call is doubtful. The CDR3 length is 15 residues. The V gene's germline CDR1 is MNHEY and CDR2 SVGAGI. The CDR3 DNA reads TGTGCCAGCAGACGGGACAGTAACGGAGGGAATGAGCAGTTCTTC. Translating gives CASRRDSNGGNEQFF.

This clonotype was seen a few times. J is TRBJ2-5 and V is TRBV29-1, with 9 nucleotides matching TRBD1. The end of the DNA aligns better with TRBJ2-7, so the J call may be wrong. The CDR3 is made up of 11 amino acids. In germline, CDR1 is SQVTM, CDR2 ANQGSEA. In DNA form, the CDR3 reads TGCAGCGCAGGGACAGGGTTCGAGCAGTACTTC. Its translation: CSAGTGFEQYF.

The V and J genes are TRBV18 and TRBJ1-5; D possibly corresponds to TRBD1 (6 bases). CDR1 KGHSH and CDR2 LQKENI come from the germline V gene. The CDR3 covers 14 residues. The V end lost 3 bases, the J end lost 3 bases, and 9 bases lay between the germline ends. The chain's CDR3 is CASSPDSDNQPQHF. The CDR3 DNA reads TGTGCCAGCTCACCGGACAGTGACAATCAGCCCCAGCATTTT.

A word on this clonotype: Since the CDR3 does not end with the conserved phenylalanine or tryptophan, this likely comes from a read error. The chain links TRBV18 to TRBJ1-2; weak D call: TRBD1 (5 bases). This CDR3 contains 16 residues. V lost 2 bases and J 5 bases, leaving 18 bases between the germline ends. From germline, CDR1 is KGHSH and CDR2 LQKENI. The CDR3 DNA follows: TGTGCCAGCTCACCAGGGCAAGGTTCACAGGTTTATGGCTACACCCTC. This codes for CASSPGQGSQVYGYTL.

The J gene is TRBJ1-5, the V gene TRBV20-1; D is possibly TRBD1 (6 bases). The germline CDR1 and CDR2 sequences are DFQATT and SNEGSKA (reference sequence). The CDR3 is 13 amino acids. V dropped 6 bases and J dropped 1 base, with 10 bases sitting between them. The CDR3 coding sequence is TGCAGTGCCATACAGGGAAGCAATCAGCCCCAGCATTTT. Protein: CSAIQGSNQPQHF.

This clonotype was counted at least ten times. The chain is built from TRBV27 and TRBJ2-5; TRBD2 matches 7 bases. The J call may be wrong; the DNA end is better matched by TRBJ2-1. CDR1 MNHEY and CDR2 SMNVEV come from the germline V gene (reference sequence). The CDR3 has 16 residues. The CDR3 spells CASTTQAAGDLNEQFF. In DNA form, the CDR3 reads TGTGCCAGTACTACCCAGGCGGCGGGAGACCTTAATGAGCAGTTCTTC.

This clonotype was seen more than once but under ten times. The chain carries TRBV27 and TRBJ2-7; unclear D gene. Trimming stripped 8 bases from V and 2 bases from J, with 13 bases between. The CDR3 is 13 amino acids. Germline lookup yields CDR1 MNHEY and CDR2 SMNVEV (reference sequence). The CDR3 DNA is TGTGCCAGCCGAAAGGGTAATACCTACGAGCAGTACTTC. This encodes CASRKGNTYEQYF.